The next 15 T cell receptor beta chains were all read from a single sample in a study of cytomegalovirus exposure and HLA in healthy donors. The study ran its PCR with 60 Vbeta and 13 Jbeta primers. Profiling relied on immunoSEQ multiplex PCR, and the TCRdb table lists in-frame clones only, not all of them. This sample has 90,000 to 100,000 clones, with more than 60% found just once. The specimen sequenced was PBMCs. The receptors shown here come from a young man in good health and CMV-seronegative.

This sequence joins TRBV5-4 and TRBJ2-7; tentative D call: TRBD2 (5 bases). The CDR3 loop spans 13 amino acids. V lost 3 bases and J lost 5, with 12 bases in between. The V gene's germline CDR1 is SGHNT and CDR2 YYREEE (reference sequence). Written as DNA, the CDR3 is TGTGCCAGCAGCTCCCGTCTCGGGAACGAGCAGTACTTC. Encoded protein: CASSSRLGNEQYF. Full variable domain (rest looked up from reference TRBV5-4 and TRBJ2-7): ETGVTQSPTHLIKTRGQQVTLRCSSQSGHNTVSWYQQALGQGPQFIFQYYREEENGRGNFPPRFSGLQFPNYSSELNVNALELDDSALYLCASSSRLGNEQYFGPGTRLTVT.

As regards this clone: Mismatch with germline at one junction end may stem from a read error. The chain has TRBV5-4 and TRBJ1-4; TRBD1 matches 7 bases. There are 13 residues in the CDR3. Looked up from germline, CDR1 is SGHNT and CDR2 is YYREEE (reference sequence). The CDR3 DNA reads TGTGCCAGCAGCCTACAGGGGTATGAAGAACTGTTTTTT. As protein: CASSLQGYEELFF.

The V gene is TRBV7-6, the J gene TRBJ2-7; D not certain. Between the trimmed V and J ends, which lost 0 bases and 4 bases, there was a span of 13 bases. Germline CDR1 reads SGHVS; CDR2 reads FNYEAQ. The CDR3 length is 15 residues. CDR3 bases: TGTGCCAGCAGCTTAGCGCCCGACTCGATTTACGAGCAGTACTTC. This gives the protein CASSLAPDSIYEQYF.

This clone has a single count. The CDR3 sequence: CATSRASSGGYNEQFF. The CDR3, as DNA: TGTGCCACCAGCAGAGCGTCTAGCGGGGGTTACAATGAGCAGTTCTTC. The chain couples TRBV15 to TRBJ2-1; 10 nucleotides match TRBD2. The J segment lost 4 bases and the V segment lost 1 base, leaving 4 bases of the junction unmatched. The CDR3 is 16 residues long. Germline V gene sequence: CDR1 LNHNV, CDR2 YYDKDF (reference sequence). Based on the CDR3 plus reference TRBV15 and TRBJ2-1, the full variable domain is DAMVIQNPRYQVTQFGKPVTLSCSQTLNHNVMYWYQQKSSQAPKLLFHYYDKDFNNEADTPDNFQSRRPNTSFCFLDIRSPGLGDTAMYLCATSRASSGGYNEQFFGPGTRLTVL.

This clone was recorded once. V is TRBV7-2 and J is TRBJ1-2, with 7 bases that match TRBD1. The ends lost 4 bases at V and 4 bases at J; junction bases unmatched: 6. The CDR3 runs 14 residues. Germline V gene lookup returns CDR1 SGHTA and CDR2 FQGNSA. The CDR3 protein is CASSSRQGAYGYTF. CDR3 coding DNA: TGTGCCAGCAGCTCAAGACAGGGTGCCTATGGCTACACCTTC. Combining the CDR3 with reference TRBV7-2 and TRBJ1-2 gives the whole variable domain GAGVSQSPSNKVTEKGKDVELRCDPISGHTALYWYRQSLGQGLEFLIYFQGNSAPDKSGLPSDRFSAERTGGSVSTLTIQRTQQEDSAVYLCASSSRQGAYGYTFGSGTRLTVV.

V gene TRBV6-4 combines with J gene TRBJ2-3; D may be TRBD2 (6 bases). Germline V gene sequence: CDR1 MRHNA, CDR2 SNTAGT. The CDR3 has 14 amino acids. Trimming stripped 5 bases from V and 0 bases from J, with 9 bases between. CDR3: CASSSGLSTDTQYF. As DNA, the CDR3 is TGTGCCAGCAGTAGCGGGCTCAGCACAGATACGCAGTATTTT.

The chain has TRBV5-1 and TRBJ1-4; 8 positions match TRBD1. Germline V gene data show CDR1 as SGHRS and CDR2 as YFSETQ. V shed 2 bases and J 4 bases; nucleotides not matched to a gene: 7. This CDR3 spans 16 amino acids. CDR3 DNA: TGCGCCAGCAGCTTCGGACAGGGACCACTTAATGAAAAACTGTTTTTT. This translates into CASSFGQGPLNEKLFF.

Concerning this clone itself: One end of the junction does not line up with germline, which may come from a read error. This chain uses TRBV20-1 with TRBJ2-3; 7 nucleotides match TRBD2. Germline lookup yields CDR1 DFQATT and CDR2 SNEGSKA (reference sequence). The CDR3 extends over 11 amino acids. The CDR3 loop reads CSASSGGLPHF. In nucleotides, the CDR3 is TGCAGTGCTAGTTCGGGGGGTCTCCCACATTTT.

This clone was seen more than once but under ten times. V usage is TRBV27 and J usage is TRBJ1-2, with D tentatively TRBD1 (6 bases). The CDR3 runs 12 residues. V was clipped by 4 bases and J by 5 bases, with 8 bases between them. Looked up from germline, CDR1 is MNHEY and CDR2 is SMNVEV (reference sequence). The CDR3 nucleotides read TGTGCCAGCAGTTCACAGGGATATGGCTACACCTTC. Encoded protein: CASSSQGYGYTF.

This clone has just a few counts. The chain uses TRBV19 and TRBJ2-3, with 7 bases lining up with TRBD1. This CDR3 region has 14 residues. Unmatched junction bases numbered 9, after V lost 5 bases and J lost 7 bases. Germline CDR1 is LNHDA and CDR2 is SQIVND (reference sequence). The CDR3 DNA follows: TGTGCCAGTAGTCTCCGGGACAGCGGAAATACGCAGTATTTT. This gives the protein CASSLRDSGNTQYF. Full variable domain (remainder filled in from reference TRBV19 and TRBJ2-3): DGGITQSPKYLFRKEGQNVTLSCEQNLNHDAMYWYRQDPGQGLRLIYYSQIVNDFQKGDIAEGYSVSREKKESFPLTVTSAQKNPTAFYLCASSLRDSGNTQYFGPGTRLTVL.

V is TRBV9 and J is TRBJ2-5; 9 bases map to TRBD2. V lost 0 bases to trimming and J lost 5 bases; unmatched junction nucleotides: 5. The length of the CDR3 is 15 residues. Germline-derived CDR1 and CDR2 are SGDLS and YYNGEE. The CDR3 here is CASSVGSGRIETQYF. Written as DNA, the CDR3 is TGTGCCAGCAGCGTAGGTAGCGGGAGAATCGAGACCCAGTACTTC.

The chain uses TRBV6-5 and TRBJ2-7; 7 bases match TRBD1. J gave up 5 bases and V 2 bases, and 9 bases lay outside the gene matches. CDR1 MNHEY and CDR2 SVGAGI come from the germline V gene. The CDR3 loop spans 15 amino acids. CDR3 nucleotide sequence: TGTGCCAGCAGTTACAAGGGACAGTACCTGGACGAGCAGTACTTC. It specifies CASSYKGQYLDEQYF.

The chain links TRBV11-3 to TRBJ2-1; possible D gene TRBD2, 5 bases. The CDR3 extends over 14 amino acids. Germline CDR1 is SGHNT and CDR2 is YENEEA. The V end lost 7 bases, the J end lost 7 bases, and 17 bases lay between the germline ends. CDR3 sequence: CASTKSLGGNEQFF. The CDR3 nucleotides read TGTGCCAGCACTAAAAGTCTAGGCGGGAATGAGCAGTTCTTC.

This sequence joins TRBV19 and TRBJ2-7; TRBD2 is a possible D gene (7 bases). The V end was cut by 6 bases, the J end by 5 bases, with 20 bases between. This CDR3 contains 15 residues. Germline V gene lookup returns CDR1 LNHDA and CDR2 SQIVND (reference sequence). CDR3 sequence: CASSPAGGGYHEQYF. CDR3 in DNA: TGTGCCAGTAGCCCTGCTGGGGGGGGCTACCACGAGCAGTACTTC.

This clone was recorded only once. V gene TRBV27 combines with J gene TRBJ1-6; D not resolved. Germline CDR1 MNHEY, CDR2 SMNVEV (reference sequence). The V gene lost 8 bases and the J gene lost 0 bases, with 5 bases spanning the gap. This CDR3 has 13 amino acids. CDR3 protein: CASLGSYNSPLHF. CDR3 bases: TGTGCCAGCCTCGGCTCCTATAATTCACCCCTCCACTTT.